The 13 T cell receptor beta chains below were found in one sample sequenced in a study of shared clonotypes between healthy human individuals. Data came from immunoSEQ multiplex PCR; TCRdb stores just in-frame clones and leaves some out. The data show under 2,500,000 clones, with almost 96% seen just once and 0.1% to 0.15% held by the top ten. Source material: naive CD4+ T cells sorted from blood. Subset meaning: CD45RA+ positively selected. The receptors derive from a man younger than 35 in good health.

The V gene is TRBV6-5, the J gene TRBJ1-6; 7 bases are shared with TRBD1. With V trimmed by 9 bases and J by 6 bases, 5 bases remained unmatched. Germline CDR1 and CDR2: MNHEY and SVGAGI. CDR3 size: 13 residues. CDR3 nucleotides: TGTGCCAGTAGGGACAGAAGTAATTCACCCCTCCACTTT. Translating gives CASRDRSNSPLHF.

This chain connects TRBV18 to TRBJ1-4; D might be TRBD1 (5 bases). The V and J ends lost 6 bases and 8 bases respectively, with 19 bases between them. Germline values: CDR1 KGHSH, CDR2 LQKENI. CDR3 length equals 15 residues. The chain's CDR3 is CASSWGDRTDEKLFF. CDR3 coding DNA: TGTGCCAGCTCTTGGGGAGACAGAACGGACGAAAAACTGTTTTTT. Together with reference TRBV18 and TRBJ1-4, the CDR3 gives the full variable domain: NAGVMQNPRHLVRRRGQEARLRCSPMKGHSHVYWYRQLPEEGLKFMVYLQKENIIDESGMPKERFSAEFPKEGPSILRIQQVVRGDSAAYFCASSWGDRTDEKLFFGSGTQLSVL.

This clone has just one count. This sequence joins TRBV6-6 and TRBJ1-2; a weak D match, TRBD1 (6 bases). V was cut by 6 bases and J by 8 bases, with 13 bases left in between. The CDR3 has 12 residues. Germline V gene sequence: CDR1 MNHNY, CDR2 SVGAGI (reference sequence). In nucleotides, the CDR3 is TGTGCCAGCAGACCCGCAGGGGTCGGCTACACCTTC. It is translated as CASRPAGVGYTF.

This chain joins TRBV18 and TRBJ2-7; TRBD2 matches 15 bases. The germline gives CDR1 KGHSH, CDR2 LQKENI. This CDR3 region has 18 residues. V dropped 3 bases and J dropped 5; count of bases not matched to a gene: 11. The CDR3 region has the DNA TGTGCCAGCTCACCCAAAGGACTAGCGGGAGGGCCTTGGAACGAGCAGTACTTC. This translates into CASSPKGLAGGPWNEQYF.

The chain couples TRBV6-5 to TRBJ2-3; 9 nucleotides agree with TRBD1. Germline-derived CDR1 and CDR2 are MNHEY and SVGAGI. The CDR3 runs to 13 residues. With V trimmed by 6 bases and J by 5 bases, 3 bases remained unmatched. CDR3 region: CASRQGAKDTQYF. The CDR3, as DNA: TGTGCCAGCAGACAGGGGGCTAAAGATACGCAGTATTTT.

This clone appeared once. The chain employs TRBV7-9 and TRBJ1-6; 9 bases align to TRBD1. This CDR3 has 16 amino acids. Germline V gene lookup returns CDR1 SEHNR and CDR2 FQNEAQ (reference sequence). J gave up 8 bases and V 2 bases, and 7 bases lay outside the gene matches. CDR3: CASSLITGGADSPLHF. For the CDR3, the DNA is TGTGCCAGCAGCTTAATTACAGGGGGCGCGGATTCACCCCTCCACTTT.

V usage is TRBV11-2 and J usage is TRBJ1-1, with a weak D call TRBD1 (5 bases). V lost 2 bases, J lost 3 bases, and 7 bases lay in between. Germline lookup yields CDR1 SGHAT and CDR2 FQNNGV. The CDR3 extends over 13 amino acids. The CDR3 loop reads CASSLLGDTEAFF. For the CDR3, the DNA is TGTGCCAGCAGCTTATTAGGGGACACTGAAGCTTTCTTT.

To note about this clone: This CDR3 is also generated by other DNA sequences in the sample. V gene TRBV5-1 combines with J gene TRBJ2-5; 8 bases map to TRBD1. Germline CDR1 SGHRS, CDR2 YFSETQ. The ends lost 0 bases at V and 4 bases at J; junction bases unmatched: 5. The CDR3 runs 15 residues. The CDR3 DNA reads as TGCGCCAGCAGCTTGGGTCAGGGGGCCGGAGAGACCCAGTACTTC. It translates to CASSLGQGAGETQYF.

The chain is built from TRBV5-1 and TRBJ2-1; possibly TRBD1 or TRBD2 for D (5 bases each). The CDR3 covers 15 residues. In germline, CDR1 is SGHRS, CDR2 YFSETQ. The ends were cut back, 1 base at V and 10 bases at J, with 18 bases in the middle. In DNA form, the CDR3 reads TGCGCCAGCAGCTTGCGAACCGGGACCACAAAGGAGCAGTTCTTC. This encodes CASSLRTGTTKEQFF.

The chain employs TRBV6-5 and TRBJ1-1; TRBD1 aligns across 8 bases. V lost 2 bases, J lost 4 bases, and 6 bases stayed unmatched. Germline V gene sequence: CDR1 MNHEY, CDR2 SVGAGI. The CDR3 runs to 15 residues. The CDR3 coding sequence is TGTGCCAGCAGTTACCACTTACAGGGGGGCACTGAAGCTTTCTTT. This translates into CASSYHLQGGTEAFF.

V is TRBV6-5 and J is TRBJ2-3, with D perhaps matching TRBD1 or TRBD2 (5 bases each). Trimming removed 8 bases from V and 5 bases from J, with 8 bases in between. Germline V gene sequence: CDR1 MNHEY, CDR2 SVGAGI. The CDR3 has 11 residues. CDR3 region: CASRGRDTQYF. The CDR3 nucleotides are TGTGCCAGCCGGGGCCGAGATACGCAGTATTTT.

The table lists this clone with a count of one. The V call is TRBV5-1, the J call TRBJ2-7; 7 nucleotides agree with TRBD2. The junction had 9 bases not matched to a gene; V was cut back by 5 bases and J by 7 bases. Germline V lookup: CDR1 SGHRS, CDR2 YFSETQ. This CDR3 spans 13 amino acids. CDR3 in DNA: TGCGCCAGCAGTTTCGGACTAGAGAGTGAGCAGTACTTC. Amino acid sequence: CASSFGLESEQYF.

Regarding this clone: The germline gene is not matched at one end of the junction; a read error may be the cause. This rearrangement joins TRBV7-2 to TRBJ2-7; 8 bases fit TRBD2. This CDR3 is 13 amino acids long. CDR1 SGHTA and CDR2 FQGNSA come from the germline V gene. CDR3 in amino acids: CASSYSAGGHPNF. Here the CDR3 DNA reads TGTGCCAGCAGCTATTCCGCGGGAGGCCACCCCAACTTC.